The sample holds many counts of the clone carrying this T cell receptor (beta chain). MiXCR, run by TCRdb on the RACE reads, gives a single entry per CDR3 protein. The profile shows a few hundred thousand distinct CDR3 sequences, roughly 6% of them singletons. The CDR3 length is 17 residues. CDR1 is ENHRY, CDR2 SYGVKD, per germline. Trimming took 5 bases from V and 10 from J; bases not matched to a gene: 16. This entry comes from a study of human T cells and chemical hapten exposure. Time point of the sample: patch test 2, 6 weeks after DPC sensitization. As for treatment: therapeutic diphenylcyclopropenone sensitization with weekly scalp DPC.

Sequenced material: whole blood, taken in connection with sensitization to the hapten diphenylcyclopropenone (DPC). The chain combines TRBV10-3 with TRBJ2-1, with 11 nucleotides matching TRBD2. The clonotype originates from a woman aged 18-29 years with alopecia areata. Some clones in this sample may be carry-over from other donors' samples. The CDR3 loop is CAISRNSGGAEATEQFF. DNA of the CDR3: TGTGCCATCAGTAGGAATAGCGGGGGGGCCGAAGCAACCGAGCAGTTCTTC.